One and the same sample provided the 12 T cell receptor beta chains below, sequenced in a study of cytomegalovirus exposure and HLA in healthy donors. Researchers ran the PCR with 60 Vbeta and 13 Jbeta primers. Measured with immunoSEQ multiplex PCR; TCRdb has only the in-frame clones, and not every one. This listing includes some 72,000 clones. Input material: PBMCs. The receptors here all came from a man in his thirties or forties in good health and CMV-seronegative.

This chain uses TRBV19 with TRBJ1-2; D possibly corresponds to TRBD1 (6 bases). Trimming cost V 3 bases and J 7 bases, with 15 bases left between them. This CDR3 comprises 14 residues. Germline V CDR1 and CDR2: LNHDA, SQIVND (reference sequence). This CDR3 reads CASSITGQLSGYTF. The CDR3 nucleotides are TGTGCCAGTAGTATTACTGGACAGCTCTCTGGCTACACCTTC.

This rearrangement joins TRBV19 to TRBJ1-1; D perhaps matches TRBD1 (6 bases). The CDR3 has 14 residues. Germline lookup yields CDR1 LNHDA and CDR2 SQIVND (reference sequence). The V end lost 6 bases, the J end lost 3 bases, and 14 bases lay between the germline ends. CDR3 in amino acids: CASSNRVFDTEAFF. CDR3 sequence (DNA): TGTGCCAGTAGCAACAGGGTTTTTGACACTGAAGCTTTCTTT.

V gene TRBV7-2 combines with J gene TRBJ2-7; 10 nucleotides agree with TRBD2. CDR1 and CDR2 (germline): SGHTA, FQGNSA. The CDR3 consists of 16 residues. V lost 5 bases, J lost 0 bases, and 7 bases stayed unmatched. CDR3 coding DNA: TGTGCCAGCAGCGTAACTAGCGGGGCTTACTCCTACGAGCAGTACTTC. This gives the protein CASSVTSGAYSYEQYF.

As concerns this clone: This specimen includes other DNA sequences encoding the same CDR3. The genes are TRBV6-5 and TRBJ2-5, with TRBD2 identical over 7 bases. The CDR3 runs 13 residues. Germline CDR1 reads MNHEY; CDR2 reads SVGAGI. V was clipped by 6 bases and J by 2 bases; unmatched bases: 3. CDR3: CASSPGLQETQYF. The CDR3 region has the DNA TGTGCCAGCAGCCCGGGACTACAAGAGACCCAGTACTTC.

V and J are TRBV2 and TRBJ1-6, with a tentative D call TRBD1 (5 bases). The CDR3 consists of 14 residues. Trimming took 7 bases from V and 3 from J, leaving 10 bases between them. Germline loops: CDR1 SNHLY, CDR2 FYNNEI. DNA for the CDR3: TGTGCCAGCAAGGCAGGGAACTATAATTCACCCCTCCACTTT. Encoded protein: CASKAGNYNSPLHF.

CDR3 nucleotides: TGCGCCAGCAGCTGGGGACTCCCGGACAATGAAAAACTGTTTTTT. Translated: CASSWGLPDNEKLFF. This rearrangement joins TRBV5-1 to TRBJ1-4; tentative D call: TRBD1 (5 bases). The CDR3 sequence is 15 residues long. Germline CDR1 and CDR2: SGHRS and YFSETQ. The V end lost 3 bases, the J end lost 5 bases, and 14 bases lay between the germline ends. Together with reference TRBV5-1 and TRBJ1-4, the CDR3 gives the full variable domain: KAGVTQTPRYLIKTRGQQVTLSCSPISGHRSVSWYQQTPGQGLQFLFEYFSETQRNKGNFPGRFSGRQFSNSRSEMNVSTLELGDSALYLCASSWGLPDNEKLFFGSGTQLSVL.

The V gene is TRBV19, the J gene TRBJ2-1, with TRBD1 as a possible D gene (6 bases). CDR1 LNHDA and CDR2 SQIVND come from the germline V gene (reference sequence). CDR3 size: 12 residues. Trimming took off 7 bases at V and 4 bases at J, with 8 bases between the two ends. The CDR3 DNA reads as TGTGCCAGTACAGGGGTGTACAATGAGCAGTTCTTC. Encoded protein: CASTGVYNEQFF.

CDR3 sequence reads: CASSLELARSDTQYF. In nucleotides, the CDR3 is TGTGCCAGCAGCTTAGAACTAGCGCGCTCAGATACGCAGTATTTT. The rearrangement links TRBV7-2 to TRBJ2-3, with 7 bases matching TRBD2. Trimming cost V 1 base and J 4 bases; bases outside gene matches: 5. The CDR3 consists of 15 residues. In germline, CDR1 is SGHTA, CDR2 FQGNSA.

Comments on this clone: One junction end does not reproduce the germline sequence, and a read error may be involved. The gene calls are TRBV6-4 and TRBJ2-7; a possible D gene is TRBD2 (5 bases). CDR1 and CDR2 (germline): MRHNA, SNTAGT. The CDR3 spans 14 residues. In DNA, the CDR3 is TGTGCCAGCAGCCCCCGGGGAGAATCCTCCGAGCAGTACTTC. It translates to CASSPRGESSEQYF.

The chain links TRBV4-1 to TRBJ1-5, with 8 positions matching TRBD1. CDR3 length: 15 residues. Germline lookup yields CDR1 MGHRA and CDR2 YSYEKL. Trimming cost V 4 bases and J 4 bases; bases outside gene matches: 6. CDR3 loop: CASSPWTGINQPQHF. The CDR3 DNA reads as TGCGCCAGCAGCCCATGGACAGGGATAAATCAGCCCCAGCATTTT.

CDR3 DNA: TGTGCCAGCTCATCGGACAGGGGAGGTACGCAGTATTTT. Amino acids: CASSSDRGGTQYF. The V and J genes are TRBV18 and TRBJ2-3; 9 nucleotides agree with TRBD1. The germline V gene encodes CDR1 KGHSH and CDR2 LQKENI. The CDR3 consists of 13 residues. Trimming cost V 5 bases and J 8 bases; bases outside gene matches: 5.

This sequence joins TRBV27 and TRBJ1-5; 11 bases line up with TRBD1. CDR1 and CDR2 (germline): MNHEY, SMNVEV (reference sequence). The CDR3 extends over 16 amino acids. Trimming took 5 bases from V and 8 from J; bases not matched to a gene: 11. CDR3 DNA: TGTGCCAGCAGTCCCCTCCGGACAGGGGGCATGAAGCCCCAGCATTTT. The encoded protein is CASSPLRTGGMKPQHF.